This T cell receptor beta chain was found in a study of blood T cells in healthy people across ages (dated by TCRdb to about 2015). About the full investigation: In model experiments, template switching captured about one uniquely barcoded TCR beta cDNA molecule for every two T cells. Age-related changes in TCR beta repertoire diversity were measured in the study by deep sequencing normalized with unique cDNA molecular identifiers. Donors of different ages were randomly distributed across sequencing lanes to avoid experimental bias. The donors were split into four age groups: young (average around 16 years), middle-aged (39), aged (approximately 60) and long-lived (roughly 88). Two additional independent replicas of 1 million unique cDNA reads from the same blood draw were analyzed for two donors (one aged 18 to 30 and one aged 80 or older). Broad study findings and their caveats: The long-lived group showed more naive CD4+ T cells, fewer expanded clones and increased TCR diversity than the aged group, suggesting age selection. Estimates of total diversity based on one million sequenced T cells were considered lower bounds and underestimates. Since profiling was done on bulk unsorted PBMCs, naive and antigen-experienced compartments could not be conclusively compared. Observed TCR beta diversity per million T cells fell roughly linearly with age, and a significant reduction was already apparent by age roughly 41. Because donor CMV infection status was unknown, age-related changes in expanded clonotypes were potentially confounded. A strong correlation was found between observed TCR beta diversity and the percentage of naive T cells measured by flow cytometry.

Receptor amplification or capture employed 5' RACE. TCRdb names Illumina HiSeq 2500 as the instrument used. The second PCR ran for about 6 to 11 cycles and used a J-beta primer mix along with a sample-barcoded 5' primer. Each TCR beta cDNA molecule received a unique molecular identifier from a template-switch 5' adaptor carrying 12 random nucleotides. At least 2.5 million CDR3-containing paired-end reads were obtained from each sample. First-strand cDNA was synthesized from all RNA with the Mint cDNA synthesis kit, primed by a TRBC-specific oligonucleotide. Following uracil-DNA glycosylase treatment, all cDNA underwent a first 18-cycle PCR with the universal primers M1SS and BC2_uni_R. On the study's bioinformatics: Normalization of each sample was performed by random selection of 1 million high-quality reads, each carrying a distinct molecular identifier. Instead of being binned into consensus sequences, reads with shared molecular identifiers were discarded. MiTCR, with a Q25 quality threshold and the strictest error-elimination algorithm, was used for CDR3 identification, clonotype clustering and error correction. A nonparametric unseen species model with Euler transformation was used to estimate lower-bound total TCR beta diversity. Using fastp at Q25 and MiXCR, TCRdb reprocessed the public reads and kept productive beta chains. Rows merge per CDR3 protein into single entries with the most common DNA and genes. TCRdb, rather than the study authors, made the V and J calls. The sample yields around 1.7 million distinct CDR3 sequences; 28% were counted once. Roughly 8.2% of the sample is in the top ten clones.

In its sample, this clonotype was seen many times. The antigen it binds to is not known. No base qualities exist here, and no much larger clone lies one base off it. The germline V gene yields KGHSH for CDR1 and LQKENI for CDR2. V drops 3 bases and J drops 10 bases, leaving 25 bases in between. Its CDR3 holds 17 amino acids, cysteine through phenylalanine. Solely the CDR3 DNA is kept, with 51 bases framed from the first base. The donors were roughly 40 Caucasian individuals from Russia, aged roughly 6 to 100 years, who were systemically healthy. Each donor gave 8 to 10 milliliters of peripheral blood, drawn into EDTA-treated Vacutainer tubes. PBMCs were isolated by Ficoll-Paque density-gradient centrifugation, with at least 6 million obtained per sample. Total RNA, at least 5.5 micrograms per sample, was extracted from PBMCs with Trizol reagent. The percentages of naive CD45RAhigh/CD27high T cells were determined by flow cytometry on a PBMC aliquot from every donor.

The TCR comes from a woman between 25 and 40 years old in good health. This chain joins TRBV18 to TRBJ2-1; the D gene is perhaps TRBD2, on 5 matching bases. The sequenced material came from blood. The DNA reads as follows: TGTGCCAGCTCACCCTCTAGTAAGCGGACCGCCTTAGGGGAGCAGTTCTTC. This gives the protein CASSPSSKRTALGEQFF.